The rows below give T cell receptor beta chains drawn from one sample of a study of blood T cell repertoires in COVID-19. Assay used: immunoSEQ multiplex PCR; TCRdb lists only in-frame clones, some missing. The table has some 39,000 clones, 65% to 80% seen once; the top ten hold 27%. Sequenced: peripheral blood. All receptors come from a man older than 75 with acute or convalescent COVID-19. CDR3s include the opening cysteine and the closing phenylalanine or tryptophan. The order of the fields is V gene, clone size, D gene, J gene, CDR3 protein, CDR3 DNA. A D gene is named only where the DNA matches it firmly. Clone size appears in some rows only: once, few, many, or a class for an expanded clone.

TRBV18,few,.,TRBJ2-7,CASALSRDTSYEQYF,TGTGCCAGCGCCCTTTCACGGGACACCTCCTACGAGCAGTACTTC
TRBV5-6,.,TRBD2,TRBJ2-7,CASSPRLAPEQYF,TGTGCCAGCAGCCCCCGACTAGCACCCGAGCAGTACTTC
TRBV10-3,once,.,TRBJ2-1,CAIRVGGQENNEQFF,TGTGCCATCAGAGTAGGGGGTCAGGAGAACAATGAGCAGTTCTTC
TRBV6-5,.,.,TRBJ1-1,CASSYLPGGATEAFF,TGTGCCAGCAGTTACTTGCCCGGGGGAGCCACTGAAGCTTTCTTT
TRBV7-2,.,TRBD1,TRBJ1-4,CASSPDRGRGKLFF,TGTGCCAGCAGCCCGGACAGGGGGCGCGGAAAACTGTTTTTT
TRBV6-6,.,.,TRBJ2-5,CASSKQGPGEETQYF,TGTGCCAGCAGTAAACAGGGGCCGGGGGAAGAGACCCAGTACTTC
TRBV5-1,.,.,TRBJ2-7,CASSSWDTGPYEQYF,TGCGCCAGCAGCTCTTGGGACACAGGACCCTACGAGCAGTACTTC
TRBV2,.,.,TRBJ2-3,CASSLTDTQYF,TGTGCCAGCAGCCTAACAGATACGCAGTATTTT
TRBV10-3,few,.,TRBJ1-2,CAISESDGRRGGYTF,TGTGCCATCAGTGAGTCTGACGGCCGCAGAGGCGGCTACACCTTC
TRBV10-3,.,TRBD1,TRBJ1-2,CAIYRGHEYGYTF,TGTGCCATTTACAGGGGGCACGAGTATGGCTACACCTTC
TRBV24-1,.,.,TRBJ2-2,CATSVEGGGELFF,TGTGCCACCAGTGTCGAAGGCGGCGGGGAGCTGTTTTTT
TRBV11-3,.,.,TRBJ1-1,CASSYSDTEAFF,TGTGCCAGCAGCTATTCGGACACTGAAGCTTTCTTT
TRBV30,.,TRBD1,TRBJ1-1,CAWSVEDRGENTEAFF,TGTGCCTGGAGTGTAGAGGACAGGGGTGAGAACACTGAAGCTTTCTTT
TRBV14,.,.,TRBJ2-7,CASSQVPFARSYEQYF,TGTGCCAGCAGCCAAGTGCCCTTCGCTAGATCCTACGAGCAGTACTTC
TRBV11-2,.,.,TRBJ2-7,CASSQRSNLGREQYF,TGTGCCAGCAGCCAACGTTCGAACCTAGGTCGCGAGCAGTACTTC
TRBV7-8,.,.,TRBJ2-5,CASSLGGDQETQYF,TGTGCCAGCAGCTTAGGGGGGGATCAAGAGACCCAGTACTTC
TRBV19,.,TRBD2,TRBJ2-1,CASSRGTTSGNEQFF,TGTGCCAGTAGTAGAGGGACTACCTCCGGCAATGAGCAGTTCTTC
TRBV6-6,.,TRBD2,TRBJ2-7,CASSYTRGVYEQYF,TGTGCCAGCAGTTACACCCGGGGGGTCTACGAGCAGTACTTC
TRBV6-5,.,TRBD2,TRBJ2-1,CATTPLAGGTGEQFF,TGTGCCACCACGCCCCTAGCGGGGGGTACGGGTGAGCAGTTCTTC
TRBV18,.,TRBD1,TRBJ1-1,CASSVTGGMNTEAFF,TGTGCCAGCTCTGTGACAGGGGGCATGAACACTGAAGCTTTCTTT
TRBV4-1,.,TRBD1,TRBJ1-5,CASSQGLQGARNQPQHF,TGCGCCAGCAGCCAAGGTCTCCAGGGGGCGAGAAATCAGCCCCAGCATTTT
TRBV2,few,TRBD2,TRBJ2-3,CASRARAGGVADTQYF,TGTGCCAGCAGAGCCCGGGCGGGGGGGGTTGCAGATACGCAGTATTTT
TRBV4-1,.,.,TRBJ2-5,CASSQGGGGQQETQYF,TGCGCCAGCAGCCAAGGAGGGGGGGGGCAACAAGAGACCCAGTACTTC
TRBV5-1,.,.,TRBJ2-3,CASSPDLRQATQYF,TGCGCCAGCAGCCCGGACCTACGACAGGCTACGCAGTATTTT
TRBV5-4,.,.,TRBJ2-3,CASSLVEWGGTDTQYF,TGTGCCAGCAGCTTGGTAGAGTGGGGGGGCACAGATACGCAGTATTTT
TRBV4-1,.,.,TRBJ1-2,CASSLIGGDYGYTF,TGCGCCAGCAGCTTGATAGGGGGGGACTATGGCTACACCTTC
TRBV11-2,.,TRBD1,TRBJ2-4,CASSLAELRDRQNIQYF,TGTGCCAGCAGCTTAGCTGAGCTCCGGGACAGACAAAACATTCAGTACTTC
TRBV6-6,.,.,TRBJ1-6,CASFGTYNSPLHF,TGTGCCAGTTTCGGTACCTATAATTCACCCCTCCACTTT
TRBV6-6,.,TRBD1,TRBJ1-4,CASSLRDRFEKLFF,TGTGCCAGCAGCTTAAGGGACAGGTTTGAAAAACTGTTTTTT
TRBV10-3,.,.,TRBJ2-2,CAAQTSNTGELFF,TGTGCCGCCCAGACATCGAACACCGGGGAGCTGTTTTTT
TRBV3-1/TRBV3-2,.,.,TRBJ2-7,CASSQGGAEYEQYF,TGTGCCAGCAGCCAAGGAGGAGCGGAATACGAGCAGTACTTC
TRBV12-3/TRBV12-4,few,TRBD1,TRBJ2-2,CASSRGQTGELFF,TGTGCCAGCAGCCGGGGACAGACCGGGGAGCTGTTTTTT
TRBV5-5,.,.,TRBJ2-7,CASSFTYEQYF,TGTGCCAGCAGCTTCACCTACGAGCAGTACTTC
TRBV18,.,TRBD2,TRBJ2-5,CASSPPIAGGREMDHF,TGTGCCAGCTCACCGCCGATAGCGGGAGGCCGAGAAATGGATCACTTC
TRBV28,.,TRBD1,TRBJ1-1,CASSSTTGRNTEAFF,TGTGCCAGCAGTTCAACGACAGGGAGGAACACTGAAGCTTTCTTT
TRBV10-1,few,TRBD1,TRBJ1-1,CASSESNRGQFVNTEAFF,TGCGCCAGCAGTGAGTCGAACAGGGGGCAGTTTGTTAACACTGAAGCTTTCTTT
TRBV18,.,.,TRBJ1-3,CASSPTGSGGNTIYF,TGTGCCAGCTCACCAACAGGGTCTGGAGGAAACACCATATATTTT
TRBV29-1,.,TRBD2,TRBJ2-1,CSVAGGYNEQFF,TGCAGCGTCGCCGGGGGGTACAATGAGCAGTTCTTC
TRBV7-6,.,TRBD2,TRBJ2-5,CASSLVGRAAVQETQYF,TGTGCCAGCAGCTTAGTTGGGAGGGCGGCGGTTCAAGAGACCCAGTACTTC
TRBV27,.,.,TRBJ1-2,CASSRLFGVDGLSYGGYTF,TGTGCCAGCAGCCGTCTGTTTGGGGTGGACGGACTCTCATATGGGGGCTACACCTTC
TRBV5-1,.,TRBD1,TRBJ2-5,CASSPRQGGMETQYF,TGCGCCAGCAGCCCGAGACAGGGGGGAATGGAGACCCAGTACTTC
TRBV7-9,.,.,TRBJ2-2,CASSLERGGELFF,TGTGCCAGCAGCTTAGAACGCGGCGGGGAGCTGTTTTTT
TRBV2,.,.,TRBJ1-4,CASERPSTNEKLFF,TGTGCCAGCGAGAGGCCCTCAACTAATGAAAAACTGTTTTTT
TRBV28,.,.,TRBJ1-1,CASIPGAAGNTEAFF,TGTGCCAGCATCCCTGGGGCAGCGGGGAACACTGAAGCTTTCTTT
TRBV25-1,.,.,TRBJ2-7,CASSESRAGISYEQYF,TGTGCCAGCAGTGAGTCTCGGGCAGGGATCTCCTACGAGCAGTACTTC
TRBV5-8,.,.,TRBJ1-2,CASSLPGSYGYTF,TGTGCCAGCAGCTTGCCAGGTAGCTATGGCTACACCTTC
TRBV6-5,.,.,TRBJ1-5,CASSYSGQLNQPQHF,TGTGCCAGCAGTTACTCCGGACAGCTCAATCAGCCCCAGCATTTT
TRBV4-1,.,.,TRBJ1-2,CASSQDLPLHYGYTF,TGCGCCAGCAGCCAAGATCTCCCCCTACACTATGGCTACACCTTC
TRBV18,.,TRBD2,TRBJ2-5,CASSPAGVEETQYF,TGTGCCAGCTCACCGGCGGGGGTGGAAGAGACCCAGTACTTC
TRBV6-5,once,.,TRBJ2-7,CASWGVHEQYF,TGTGCCAGCTGGGGGGTCCACGAGCAGTACTTC
TRBV7-7,.,.,TRBJ2-5,CASSSSPEGCRKTQYF,TGTGCCAGCAGCTCCTCGCCGGAGGGATGCAGAAAGACCCAGTACTTC
TRBV18,.,TRBD1,TRBJ1-1,CASSLQWGQGAVAFF,TGTGCCAGCTCACTGCAATGGGGACAGGGGGCGGTCGCTTTCTTT
TRBV6-5,.,.,TRBJ2-2,CASSPYTGELFF,TGTGCCAGCAGCCCGTACACCGGGGAGCTGTTTTTT
TRBV5-5,.,.,TRBJ2-5,CASSFGGRETQYF,TGTGCCAGCAGCTTCGGGGGGCGCGAGACCCAGTACTTC
TRBV7-3,.,.,TRBJ1-1,CASSKNGEQTNTEAFF,TGTGCCAGCAGCAAAAACGGGGAGCAGACGAACACTGAAGCTTTCTTT
TRBV18,.,TRBD1,TRBJ1-1,CASSPIPGTGITEAFF,TGTGCCAGCTCACCTATTCCCGGGACAGGGATCACTGAAGCTTTCTTT
TRBV27,.,.,TRBJ2-3,CASSLSGLSLSTDTQYF,TGTGCCAGCAGTTTATCGGGACTGTCTTTGAGCACAGATACGCAGTATTTT
TRBV11-2,.,.,TRBJ1-5,CASSSAGPSGQPQHF,TGTGCCAGCAGCTCGGCGGGTCCCTCGGGGCAGCCCCAGCATTTT
TRBV9,.,.,TRBJ1-1,CASSVGEANTEAFF,TGTGCCAGCAGCGTCGGAGAAGCGAACACTGAAGCTTTCTTT
TRBV30,.,TRBD2,TRBJ2-3,CAWNKRDRTDTQYF,TGTGCCTGGAACAAGCGGGACCGCACAGATACGCAGTATTTT